Only one count was recorded for the clone carrying this T cell receptor beta chain. Its target is unknown. In the PCR, 60 Vbeta and 13 Jbeta primers were used. The method was immunoSEQ multiplex PCR; TCRdb's version includes in-frame clones alone and lacks a portion of them. This repertoire shows around 65,000 clones, 80% found once; its top ten account for around 4.7%. This sample stems from a study of cytomegalovirus exposure and HLA in healthy donors. Points from the study as a whole: Sequencing depth across donors, presence/absence analyses assumed, was roughly uniform.

Sequencing was performed on PBMCs. The receptor comes from a woman in her twenties or thirties in good health and CMV-seronegative.

This chain's CDR3 is CAWRGTSGRAYGTDTQYF. The CDR3 DNA follows: TGTGCCTGGAGGGGGACTAGCGGGAGGGCATATGGGACAGATACGCAGTATTTT. The chain combines TRBV30 with TRBJ2-3, with TRBD2 identical over 16 bases. The junction had 9 bases not matched to a gene; V was cut back by 3 bases and J by 3 bases. This CDR3 is 18 amino acids long. Germline values: CDR1 GTSNPN, CDR2 SVGIG (reference sequence).